The following is a T cell receptor beta chain sequence with its context. J lost 7 bases, V lost 3 bases, and 6 bases had no gene match. Germline V CDR1 and CDR2: SQVTM, ANQGSEA. The CDR3 has 14 amino acids. The data originate from a study of blood T cell repertoires in COVID-19. In the original processing: From reference gene primer amplification, estimates of nucleated cell counts were derived. Assay: immunoSEQ multiplex PCR; the TCRdb copy retains only in-frame clones and omits some. That table gives V, J and clone size, and the DNA gave D and trimming. The top ten hold 4% to 4.5% of the sample, which has more than 110,000 clones, 80% to 90% seen once.

This chain links TRBV29-1 with TRBJ2-1; 10 bases are a match to TRBD2. The TCR was taken from a woman aged 40 to 55 with acute or convalescent COVID-19. Material: peripheral blood. DNA for the CDR3: TGCAGCGTTGAGTGGGTAGCGGGAGGAAATGAGCAGTTCTTC. Translating it yields CSVEWVAGGNEQFF.